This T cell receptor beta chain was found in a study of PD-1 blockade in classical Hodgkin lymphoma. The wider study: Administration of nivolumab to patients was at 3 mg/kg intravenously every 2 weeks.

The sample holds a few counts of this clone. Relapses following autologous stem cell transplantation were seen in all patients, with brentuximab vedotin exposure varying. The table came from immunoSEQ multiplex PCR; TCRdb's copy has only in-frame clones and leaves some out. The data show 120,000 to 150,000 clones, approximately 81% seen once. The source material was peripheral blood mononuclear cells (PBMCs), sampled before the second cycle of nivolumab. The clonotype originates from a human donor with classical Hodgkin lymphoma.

The CDR3 bases are TGTGCCAGCAGCCATCGTCGGGGAGACGAGCAGTACTTC. It translates to CASSHRRGDEQYF. The rearrangement links TRBV5-5 to TRBJ2-7; a possible D gene is TRBD2 (5 bases). The CDR3 totals 13 residues. V lost 4 bases, J lost 5 bases, and 13 bases lay in between. CDR1 SGHKS and CDR2 YYEKEE come from the germline V gene (reference sequence).